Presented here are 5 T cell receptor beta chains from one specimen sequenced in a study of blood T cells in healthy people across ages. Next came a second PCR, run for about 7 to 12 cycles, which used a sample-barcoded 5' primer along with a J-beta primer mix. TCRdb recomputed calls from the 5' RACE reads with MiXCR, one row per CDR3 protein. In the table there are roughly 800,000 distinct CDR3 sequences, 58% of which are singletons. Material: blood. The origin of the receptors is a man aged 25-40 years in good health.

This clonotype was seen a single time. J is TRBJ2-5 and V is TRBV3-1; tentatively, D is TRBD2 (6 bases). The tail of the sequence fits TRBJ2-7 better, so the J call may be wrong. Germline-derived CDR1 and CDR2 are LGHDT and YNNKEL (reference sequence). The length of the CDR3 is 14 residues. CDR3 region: CASSPAASEGEQYF. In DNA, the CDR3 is TGTGCCAGCAGCCCCGCAGCATCGGAGGGCGAGCAGTACTTC.

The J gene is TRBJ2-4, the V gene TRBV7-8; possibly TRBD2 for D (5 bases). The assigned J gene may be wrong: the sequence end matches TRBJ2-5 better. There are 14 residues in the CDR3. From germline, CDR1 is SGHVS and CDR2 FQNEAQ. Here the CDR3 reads CASSPIGKLETQYF. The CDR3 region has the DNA TGTGCCAGCAGCCCCATCGGGAAATTAGAGACCCAGTACTTC.

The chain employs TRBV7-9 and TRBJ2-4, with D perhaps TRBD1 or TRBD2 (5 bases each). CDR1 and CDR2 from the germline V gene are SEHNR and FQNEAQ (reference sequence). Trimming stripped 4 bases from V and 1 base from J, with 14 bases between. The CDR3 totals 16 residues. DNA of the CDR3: TGTGCCAGCAGCTCTGTTGGGGGTGCGGCCAAAAACATTCAGTACTTC. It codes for CASSSVGGAAKNIQYF. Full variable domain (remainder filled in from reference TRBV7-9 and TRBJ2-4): DTGVSQNPRHKITKRGQNVTFRCDPISEHNRLYWYRQTLGQGPEFLTYFQNEAQLEKSRLLSDRFSAERPKGSFSTLEIQRTEQGDSAMYLCASSSVGGAAKNIQYFGAGTRLSVL.

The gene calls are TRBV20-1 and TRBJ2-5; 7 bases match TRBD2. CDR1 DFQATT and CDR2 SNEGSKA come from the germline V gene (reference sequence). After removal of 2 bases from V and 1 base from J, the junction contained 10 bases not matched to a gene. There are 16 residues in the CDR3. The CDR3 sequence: CSARPLLAPGQETQYF. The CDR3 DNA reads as TGCAGTGCTAGACCACTACTAGCGCCAGGCCAAGAGACCCAGTACTTC.

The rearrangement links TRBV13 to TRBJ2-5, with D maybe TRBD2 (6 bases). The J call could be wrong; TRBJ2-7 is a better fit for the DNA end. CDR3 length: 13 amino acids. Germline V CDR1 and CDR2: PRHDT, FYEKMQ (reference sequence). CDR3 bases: TGTGCCAGCAGCCCCCGGCGGGGTCACGAGCAGTACTTC. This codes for CASSPRRGHEQYF.